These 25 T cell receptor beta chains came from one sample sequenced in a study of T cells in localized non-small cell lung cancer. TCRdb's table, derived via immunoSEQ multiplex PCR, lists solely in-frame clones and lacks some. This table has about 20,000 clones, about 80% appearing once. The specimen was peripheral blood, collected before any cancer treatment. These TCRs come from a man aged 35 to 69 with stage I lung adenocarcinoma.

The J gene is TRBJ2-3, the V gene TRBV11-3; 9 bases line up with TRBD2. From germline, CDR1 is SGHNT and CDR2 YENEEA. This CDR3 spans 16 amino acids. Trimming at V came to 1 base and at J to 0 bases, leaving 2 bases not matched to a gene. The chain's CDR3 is CASSLVAGGSTDTQYF. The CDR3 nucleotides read TGTGCCAGCAGCTTAGTGGCGGGAGGGAGCACAGATACGCAGTATTTT.

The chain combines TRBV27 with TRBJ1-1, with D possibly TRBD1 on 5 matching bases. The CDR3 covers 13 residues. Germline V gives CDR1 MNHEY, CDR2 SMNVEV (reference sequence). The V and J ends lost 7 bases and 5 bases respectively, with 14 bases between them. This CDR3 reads CASKGAAGTEAFF. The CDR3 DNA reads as TGTGCCAGCAAAGGGGCGGCCGGGACTGAAGCTTTCTTT.

The CDR3 protein is CASSSPGLEGEQFF. As DNA, the CDR3 is TGTGCCAGCAGCTCGCCGGGACTAGAGGGTGAGCAGTTCTTC. This sequence joins TRBV5-8 and TRBJ2-1; 8 bases are shared with TRBD2. This CDR3 contains 14 residues. The junction had 8 bases not matched to a gene; V was cut back by 3 bases and J by 9 bases. CDR1 is SGHTS and CDR2 is YDEGEE in the germline V gene.

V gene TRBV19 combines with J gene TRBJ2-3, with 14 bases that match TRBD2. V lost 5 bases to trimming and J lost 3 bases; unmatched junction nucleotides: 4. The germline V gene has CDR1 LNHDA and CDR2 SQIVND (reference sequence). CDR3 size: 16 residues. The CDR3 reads CASSPRTSGRTDTQYF. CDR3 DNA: TGTGCCAGTAGTCCAAGGACTAGCGGGAGGACAGATACGCAGTATTTT.

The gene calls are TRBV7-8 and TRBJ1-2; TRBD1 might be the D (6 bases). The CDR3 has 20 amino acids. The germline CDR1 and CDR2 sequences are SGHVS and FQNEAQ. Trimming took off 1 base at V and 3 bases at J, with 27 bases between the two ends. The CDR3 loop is CASSLVGGATWTVVDYGYTF. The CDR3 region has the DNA TGTGCCAGCAGCTTAGTTGGAGGAGCTACCTGGACAGTCGTAGACTATGGCTACACCTTC. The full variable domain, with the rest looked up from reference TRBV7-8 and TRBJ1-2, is GAGVSQSPRYKVAKRGQDVALRCDPISGHVSLFWYQQALGQGPEFLTYFQNEAQLDKSGLPSDRFFAERPEGSVSTLKIQRTQQEDSAVYLCASSLVGGATWTVVDYGYTFGSGTRLTVV.

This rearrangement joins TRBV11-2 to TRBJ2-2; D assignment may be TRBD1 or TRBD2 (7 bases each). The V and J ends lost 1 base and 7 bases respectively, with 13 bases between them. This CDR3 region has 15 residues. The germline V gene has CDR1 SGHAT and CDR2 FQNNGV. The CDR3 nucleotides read TGTGCCAGCAGCTTAGCGGCAGGGGGGGTCGGGGAGCTGTTTTTT. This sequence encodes CASSLAAGGVGELFF.

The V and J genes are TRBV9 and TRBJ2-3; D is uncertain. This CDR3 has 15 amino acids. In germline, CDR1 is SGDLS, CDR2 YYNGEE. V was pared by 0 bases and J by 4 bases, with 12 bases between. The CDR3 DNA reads TGTGCCAGCAGCGTAGAGGACCTTAGGGCAGATACGCAGTATTTT. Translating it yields CASSVEDLRADTQYF.

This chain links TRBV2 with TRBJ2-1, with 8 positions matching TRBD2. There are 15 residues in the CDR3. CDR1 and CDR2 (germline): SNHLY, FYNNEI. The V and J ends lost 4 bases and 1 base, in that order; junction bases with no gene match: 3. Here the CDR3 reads CASSGGTRSYNEQFF. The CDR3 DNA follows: TGTGCCAGCAGTGGAGGGACTAGGTCCTACAATGAGCAGTTCTTC.

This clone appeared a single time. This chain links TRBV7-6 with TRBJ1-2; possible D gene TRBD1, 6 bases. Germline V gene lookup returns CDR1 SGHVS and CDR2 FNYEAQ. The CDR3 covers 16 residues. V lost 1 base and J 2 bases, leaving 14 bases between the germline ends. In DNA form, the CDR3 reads TGTGCCAGCAGCTTAGAGACAGGTCGTCAGAACTATGGCTACACCTTC. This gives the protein CASSLETGRQNYGYTF.

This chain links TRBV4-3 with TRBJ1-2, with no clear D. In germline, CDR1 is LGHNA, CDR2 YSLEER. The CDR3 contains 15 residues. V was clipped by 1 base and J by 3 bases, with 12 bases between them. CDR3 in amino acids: CASSQVGRLDYGYTF. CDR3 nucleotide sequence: TGCGCCAGCAGCCAAGTAGGTCGCCTAGACTATGGCTACACCTTC.

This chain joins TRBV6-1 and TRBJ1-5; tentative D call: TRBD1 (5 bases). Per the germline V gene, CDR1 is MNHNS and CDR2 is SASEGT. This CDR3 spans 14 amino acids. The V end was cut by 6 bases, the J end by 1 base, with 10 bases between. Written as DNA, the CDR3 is TGTGCCAGCAGGCGGAGGGGAAGCAATCAGCCCCAGCATTTT. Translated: CASRRRGSNQPQHF.

In nucleotides, the CDR3 is TGTGCCACCGGACAGGGGCTTAATGAAAAACTGTTTTTT. It specifies CATGQGLNEKLFF. This rearrangement joins TRBV10-3 to TRBJ1-4, with 9 bases aligning to TRBD1. Germline values: CDR1 ENHRY, CDR2 SYGVKD. The length of the CDR3 is 13 residues. The junction had 4 bases not matched to a gene; V was cut back by 10 bases and J by 4 bases.

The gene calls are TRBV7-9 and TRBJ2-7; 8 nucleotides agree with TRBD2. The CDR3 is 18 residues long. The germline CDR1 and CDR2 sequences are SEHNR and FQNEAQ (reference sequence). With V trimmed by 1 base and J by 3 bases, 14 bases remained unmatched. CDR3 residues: CASSLVPGGVRGGYEQYF. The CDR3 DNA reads TGTGCCAGCAGCTTAGTTCCCGGGGGGGTCAGGGGAGGCTACGAGCAGTACTTC.

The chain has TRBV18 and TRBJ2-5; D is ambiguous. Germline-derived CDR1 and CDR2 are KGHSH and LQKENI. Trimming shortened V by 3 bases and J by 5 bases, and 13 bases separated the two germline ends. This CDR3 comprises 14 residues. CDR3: CASSPTGSVETQYF. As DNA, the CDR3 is TGTGCCAGCTCACCTACCGGGTCTGTCGAGACCCAGTACTTC.

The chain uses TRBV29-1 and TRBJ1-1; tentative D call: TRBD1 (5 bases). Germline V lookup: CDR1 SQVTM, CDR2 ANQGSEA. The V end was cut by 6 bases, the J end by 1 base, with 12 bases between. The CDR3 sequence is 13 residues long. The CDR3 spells CSVRGEGNTEAFF. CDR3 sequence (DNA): TGCAGCGTCCGGGGCGAGGGGAACACTGAAGCTTTCTTT.

The CDR3 here is CASSVDVRGAGGTDTQYF. The CDR3 DNA sequence: TGTGCCAGCAGCGTAGACGTCCGCGGAGCGGGCGGCACAGATACGCAGTATTTT. The chain employs TRBV9 and TRBJ2-3; tentatively, D is TRBD2 (6 bases). The CDR3 runs 18 residues. With 0 bases removed from V and 1 base from J, the gap between germline ends came to 18 bases. Germline CDR1 reads SGDLS; CDR2 reads YYNGEE.

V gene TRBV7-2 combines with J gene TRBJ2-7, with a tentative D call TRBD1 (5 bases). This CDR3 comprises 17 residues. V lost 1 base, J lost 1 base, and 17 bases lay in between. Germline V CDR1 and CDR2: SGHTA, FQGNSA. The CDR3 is CASSLGRSTGRSYEQYF. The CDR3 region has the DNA TGTGCCAGCAGCTTAGGCCGTAGTACAGGTAGATCCTACGAGCAGTACTTC.

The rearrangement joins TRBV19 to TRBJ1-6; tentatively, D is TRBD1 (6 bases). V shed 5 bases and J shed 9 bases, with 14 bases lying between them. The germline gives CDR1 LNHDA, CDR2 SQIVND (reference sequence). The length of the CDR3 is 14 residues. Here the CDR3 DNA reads TGTGCCAGTAGTCTAACAGGGTCAGGTTCACCCCTCCACTTT. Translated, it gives CASSLTGSGSPLHF.

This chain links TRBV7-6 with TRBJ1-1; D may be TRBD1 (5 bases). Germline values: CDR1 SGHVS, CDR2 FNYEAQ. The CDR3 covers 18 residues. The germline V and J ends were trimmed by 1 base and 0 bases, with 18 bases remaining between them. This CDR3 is CASSLEVSGGIMNTEAFF. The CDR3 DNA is TGTGCCAGCAGCTTAGAAGTTTCGGGGGGAATCATGAACACTGAAGCTTTCTTT.

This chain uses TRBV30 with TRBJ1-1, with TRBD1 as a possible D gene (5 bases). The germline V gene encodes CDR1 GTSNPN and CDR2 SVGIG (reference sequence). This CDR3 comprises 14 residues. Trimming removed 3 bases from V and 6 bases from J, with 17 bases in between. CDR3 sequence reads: CAWSPGYRIAEAFF. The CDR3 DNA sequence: TGTGCCTGGAGCCCAGGGTACCGTATCGCTGAAGCTTTCTTT.

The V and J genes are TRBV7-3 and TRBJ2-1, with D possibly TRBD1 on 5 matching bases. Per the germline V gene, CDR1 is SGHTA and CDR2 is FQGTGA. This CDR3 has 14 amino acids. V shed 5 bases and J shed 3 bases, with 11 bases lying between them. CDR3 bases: TGTGCCAGCAGCCCCGACAGAAACTACAATGAGCAGTTCTTC. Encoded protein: CASSPDRNYNEQFF.

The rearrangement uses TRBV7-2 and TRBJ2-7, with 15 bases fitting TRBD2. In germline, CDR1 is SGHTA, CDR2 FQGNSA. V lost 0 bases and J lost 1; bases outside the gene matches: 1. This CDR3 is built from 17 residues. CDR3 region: CASSLAGLAGGSYEQYF. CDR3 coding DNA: TGTGCCAGCAGCTTAGCGGGACTAGCGGGGGGTTCCTACGAGCAGTACTTC.

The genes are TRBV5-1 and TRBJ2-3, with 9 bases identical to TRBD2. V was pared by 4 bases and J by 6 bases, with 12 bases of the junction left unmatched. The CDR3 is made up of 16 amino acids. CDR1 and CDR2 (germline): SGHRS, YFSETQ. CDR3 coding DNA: TGCGCCAGCAGCCCGGCCGCGCGGGAGGGCCGGGATACGCAGTATTTT. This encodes CASSPAAREGRDTQYF.

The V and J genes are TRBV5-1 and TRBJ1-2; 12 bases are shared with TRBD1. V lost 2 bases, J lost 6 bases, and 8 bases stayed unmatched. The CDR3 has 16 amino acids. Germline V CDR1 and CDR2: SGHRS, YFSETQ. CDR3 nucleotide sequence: TGCGCCAGCAGCTTAACCGGGACAGGGGGCGATCATGGCTACACCTTC. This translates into CASSLTGTGGDHGYTF.

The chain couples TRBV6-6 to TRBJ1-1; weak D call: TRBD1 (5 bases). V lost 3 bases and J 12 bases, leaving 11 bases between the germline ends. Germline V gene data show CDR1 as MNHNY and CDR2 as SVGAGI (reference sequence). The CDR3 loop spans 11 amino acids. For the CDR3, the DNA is TGTGCCAGCAGTTATAAGGGGACGTCTTTCTTT. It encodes CASSYKGTSFF.